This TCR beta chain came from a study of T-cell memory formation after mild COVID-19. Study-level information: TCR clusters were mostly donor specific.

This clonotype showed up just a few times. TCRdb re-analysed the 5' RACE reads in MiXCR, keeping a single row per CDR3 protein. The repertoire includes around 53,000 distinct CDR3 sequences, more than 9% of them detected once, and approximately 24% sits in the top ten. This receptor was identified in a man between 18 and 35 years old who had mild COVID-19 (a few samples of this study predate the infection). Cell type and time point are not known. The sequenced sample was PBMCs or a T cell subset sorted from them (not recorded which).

The CDR3 region has the DNA TGCGCCAGCACCATGCTCGGGGGGGATTCACCCCTCCACTTT. Its protein is CASTMLGGDSPLHF. The chain joins TRBV4-3 to TRBJ1-6, with D perhaps TRBD1 (5 bases). Germline V gives CDR1 LGHNA, CDR2 YSLEER. V dropped 7 bases and J dropped 8 bases, with 15 bases sitting between them. The length of the CDR3 is 14 residues.